The clone carrying this TCR beta chain was detected a few times. Its specificity is unknown. This sample is part of a study of T cell repertoires in cytomegalovirus infection. Across the whole study: As its CMV epitopes, the study selected recently identified HLA-C-restricted and well-studied HLA-B-restricted targets. Public TCR beta signature analysis indicated the presence of both CMV infection and matching HLA type.

From the reads, TCRdb called clonotypes with MiXCR, one entry per CDR3 protein. The sample carries around 710,000 distinct CDR3 sequences, around 29% recorded once. Study-wide results and limits: Summed public TCR beta family frequency identified CMV carriers bearing the relevant HLA.

The receptor comes from a human donor in good health (CMV status not recorded). Some clones in this sample may be carry-over from other donors' samples. The input for sequencing was cultured CD8+ T cells from PBMCs, taken from culture after CMV antigen stimulation.

The CDR3 DNA follows: TGTGCCAGCAGCTCCGGGACAGATGGCTACACCTTC. Its translation is CASSSGTDGYTF. The V call is TRBV7-6, the J call TRBJ1-2; 7 nucleotides line up with TRBD1. The CDR3 sequence is 12 residues long. Trimming cost V 4 bases and J 6 bases; bases outside gene matches: 2. Germline V gene sequence: CDR1 SGHVS, CDR2 FNYEAQ.